The 31 T cell receptor beta chains below come from one sample, sequenced in a study of molecular identifiers for immune sequencing clone quantification (dated by TCRdb to between 2017 and 2018). The library relied on PCR. TCRdb lists the instrument as Illumina HiSeq 4000. TCRdb reprocessed the public reads (quality trimming at Q25 with fastp, clone calling with MiXCR) and kept in-frame beta chains. For every CDR3 protein sequence, its rows merge into one entry that carries the most common genes and DNA. This sample comprises 60,000 to 70,000 distinct CDR3 sequences, under 20% of them detected only once. The leading ten clones occupy more than 1.2% of the sample. The source material was naive CD8+ T cells from blood, with Jurkat cell RNA spiked in. The intended sense of this specimen's cell subset or site label: FACS-sorted CD8+CD4-CCR7+CD45RA+ naive T cells. The receptors derive from a human donor in good health. Some libraries in this study had Jurkat cell RNA spiked in.

This clonotype was recorded many times. The rearrangement uses TRBV27 and TRBJ2-7; D unclear. The CDR3 totals 14 residues. Germline V gene data show CDR1 as MNHEY and CDR2 as SMNVEV (reference sequence). V shed 2 bases and J shed 5 bases, with 13 bases lying between them. CDR3 sequence reads: CASSLGLGPDEQYF. CDR3 DNA sequence: TGTGCCAGCAGTTTAGGGCTAGGTCCAGACGAGCAGTACTTC.

This clonotype was counted between two and nine times. V gene TRBV13 combines with J gene TRBJ2-1; TRBD1 agrees at 10 bases. This CDR3 region has 15 residues. Trimming cost V 5 bases and J 7 bases; bases outside gene matches: 8. Germline lookup yields CDR1 PRHDT and CDR2 FYEKMQ (reference sequence). The CDR3 coding sequence is TGTGCCAGCAGCCAGACGGACAGGGGGGCTAATGAGCAGTTCTTC. This codes for CASSQTDRGANEQFF.

The chain uses TRBV4-1 and TRBJ2-3; no firm D call. V was trimmed by 0 bases and J by 4 bases, leaving 11 bases between them. The CDR3 runs to 15 residues. The germline V gene encodes CDR1 MGHRA and CDR2 YSYEKL. CDR3 coding DNA: TGCGCCAGCAGCCAAGAGGGTCAGCCGGCAGATACGCAGTATTTT. Its translation is CASSQEGQPADTQYF.

This clonotype was observed a few times. The chain links TRBV11-2 to TRBJ1-1; no clear D. The ends were cut back, 4 bases at V and 6 bases at J, with 12 bases in the middle. The CDR3 loop spans 13 amino acids. CDR1 SGHAT and CDR2 FQNNGV come from the germline V gene. The CDR3 DNA reads as TGTGCCAGCAGCTCAAGCATGATGTCTGAAGCTTTCTTT. This translates into CASSSSMMSEAFF. The complete variable domain, with remaining parts taken from reference TRBV11-2 and TRBJ1-1, reads EAGVAQSPRYKIIEKRQSVAFWCNPISGHATLYWYQQILGQGPKLLIQFQNNGVVDDSQLPKDRFSAERLKGVDSTLKIQPAKLEDSAVYLCASSSSMMSEAFFGQGTRLTVV.

This clonotype was seen at least ten times. The gene calls are TRBV7-9 and TRBJ2-3, with 7 positions matching TRBD2. V trimming: 5 bases; J trimming: 2 bases; junction bases outside the gene matches: 10. The germline V gene has CDR1 SEHNR and CDR2 FQNEAQ (reference sequence). The CDR3 totals 16 residues. The CDR3 protein is CASSIDRDYPTDTQYF. For the CDR3, the DNA is TGTGCCAGCAGCATTGACCGGGACTACCCCACAGATACGCAGTATTTT.

Of note for this clonotype: A much more abundant neighbour one base away suggests this may be a read error. This chain links TRBV19 with TRBJ2-5; the match to TRBD1 covers 7 bases. Losses at the gene ends were 4 bases for V and 5 bases for J; bases not matched to a gene: 7. CDR1 is LNHDA and CDR2 is SQIVND in the germline V gene (reference sequence). This CDR3 has 14 amino acids. The CDR3 region has the DNA TGTGCCAGTAGTAAAGGGCAGGGGGATGAGACCCAGTACTTC. Translation gives CASSKGQGDETQYF.

This clonotype was counted at least ten times. This sequence joins TRBV4-1 and TRBJ2-7; TRBD2 might be the D (6 bases). The germline V gene encodes CDR1 MGHRA and CDR2 YSYEKL. CDR3 length equals 16 residues. Trimming removed 3 bases at V and 0 bases at J, with 15 bases between. CDR3 DNA: TGCGCCAGCAGCCAGAGAATAGCGGAGGCCTCCTACGAGCAGTACTTC. Translating gives CASSQRIAEASYEQYF.

Concerning this clonotype: This may be a read error: a much more frequent sequence differs by one nucleotide. The J gene is TRBJ2-3, the V gene TRBV12-3 or TRBV12-4; TRBD1 agrees at 7 bases. This CDR3 is built from 13 residues. The CDR3 coding sequence is TGTGCCACAGGGGGACACTGGGAAGATACGCAGTGTTTT. Its protein is CATGGHWEDTQCF.

A remark on this clonotype: A much larger clone lies a single base off, so this may be a read error. The chain has TRBV28 and TRBJ1-2, with TRBD1 identical over 7 bases. CDR3 length: 14 residues. Germline assignment: CDR1 MDHEN and CDR2 SYDVKM. The CDR3 nucleotides read TGTGCCAGCGGTTTATCGGACAGGCCCTATGGCTACACCTTC. This encodes CASGLSDRPYGYTF.

The table lists this clonotype with a few counts. This sequence joins TRBV6-2 or TRBV6-3 and TRBJ1-4, with D uncertain. Between the trimmed V and J ends, which lost 6 bases and 3 bases, there was a span of 17 bases. This CDR3 spans 16 amino acids. CDR1 and CDR2 from the germline V gene are MNHEY and SVGEGT. The CDR3 loop reads CASSHTPPESNEKLFF. The DNA of the CDR3 is TGTGCCAGCAGCCATACACCGCCAGAATCTAATGAAAAACTGTTTTTT.

In this sample, this clonotype turned up many times. The chain is built from TRBV4-1 and TRBJ2-7; 8 nucleotides agree with TRBD2. Looked up from germline, CDR1 is MGHRA and CDR2 is YSYEKL. This CDR3 is built from 15 residues. After removal of 0 bases from V and 3 bases from J, the junction contained 4 bases not matched to a gene. Here the CDR3 DNA reads TGCGCCAGCAGCCAAGATAGGACTAGCTACTACGAGCAGTACTTC. Protein: CASSQDRTSYYEQYF.

This clonotype was recorded at least ten times. V is TRBV2 and J is TRBJ1-5; a weak D match, TRBD1 (5 bases). This CDR3 has 14 amino acids. CDR1 and CDR2 (germline): SNHLY, FYNNEI. V was pared by 7 bases and J by 2 bases, with 12 bases between. CDR3 coding DNA: TGTGCCAGCACTCAGGGAGGGGGCAATCAGCCCCAGCATTTT. It encodes CASTQGGGNQPQHF.

This clonotype was counted at least ten times. The J gene is TRBJ2-7, the V gene TRBV7-2; 9 bases are a match to TRBD1. The length of the CDR3 is 16 residues. V gave up 4 bases and J gave up 3 bases; unmatched junction bases: 10. Germline V gene sequence: CDR1 SGHTA, CDR2 FQGNSA. The CDR3 region is CASSSHRDRDFYEQYF. CDR3 in DNA: TGTGCCAGCAGCTCCCACCGGGACAGGGATTTCTACGAGCAGTACTTC. Supplemented by reference TRBV7-2 and TRBJ2-7, the full variable domain reads GAGVSQSPSNKVTEKGKDVELRCDPISGHTALYWYRQSLGQGLEFLIYFQGNSAPDKSGLPSDRFSAERTGGSVSTLTIQRTQQEDSAVYLCASSSHRDRDFYEQYFGPGTRLTVT.

This clonotype occurred many times. The gene calls are TRBV29-1 and TRBJ1-2; D not certain. Trimming cost V 0 bases and J 8 bases, with 10 bases left between them. The CDR3 runs 12 residues. Germline loops: CDR1 SQVTM, CDR2 ANQGSEA. The CDR3 loop reads CSVEEAELGYTF. For the CDR3, the DNA is TGCAGCGTTGAAGAAGCGGAACTAGGCTACACCTTC.

This clonotype was recorded at least ten times. The CDR3 region is CASRVRTSGSTDTQYF. CDR3 coding DNA: TGTGCCAGCAGAGTTAGGACTAGCGGTAGCACAGATACGCAGTATTTT. This rearrangement joins TRBV6-2 or TRBV6-3 to TRBJ2-3, with TRBD2 identical over 10 bases. V lost 6 bases and J lost 0; bases outside the gene matches: 6. Germline CDR1 MNHEY, CDR2 SVGEGT. The length of the CDR3 is 16 residues.

In its sample, this clonotype was seen many times. V is TRBV7-6 and J is TRBJ2-4; TRBD1 or TRBD2 may be the D gene (5 bases each). Germline V CDR1 and CDR2: SGHVS, FNYEAQ. The CDR3 contains 13 residues. V gave up 1 base and J gave up 13 bases, with 14 bases separating them. CDR3: CASSLGGSTVQYF. For the CDR3, the DNA is TGTGCCAGCAGCTTAGGGGGGTCAACAGTCCAGTACTTC.

In its sample, this clonotype was seen many times. This sequence joins TRBV24-1 and TRBJ2-2, with D perhaps matching TRBD1 or TRBD2 (5 bases each). The V and J ends lost 3 bases and 6 bases respectively, with 16 bases between them. The CDR3 is made up of 16 amino acids. Germline V CDR1 and CDR2: KGHDR, SFDVKD. CDR3 amino acids: CATSDSVRGVSGELFF. The CDR3 coding sequence is TGTGCCACCAGTGATAGCGTTAGGGGAGTGTCCGGGGAGCTGTTTTTT.

Comment on this clonotype: A single base separates this from a much larger clone, so it may be a read error. The rearrangement joins TRBV6-6 to TRBJ2-7; the match to TRBD2 covers 7 bases. This CDR3 is built from 15 residues. Germline lookup yields CDR1 MNHNY and CDR2 SVGAGI (reference sequence). With 4 bases clipped from V and 4 bases from J, the junction kept 10 bases outside the gene matches. The CDR3 bases are TGTGCCAGCAGTTCCGGGCGGGAGAGGTTTTACGAGCAGTACTTC. Amino acids: CASSSGRERFYEQYF.

This clonotype was seen repeatedly, ten times or more. V usage is TRBV19 and J usage is TRBJ2-3; 7 bases agree with TRBD2. CDR1 and CDR2 (germline): LNHDA, SQIVND (reference sequence). The length of the CDR3 is 15 residues. The V and J ends lost 1 base and 4 bases, in that order; junction bases with no gene match: 5. This CDR3 reads CASSIGAGPADTQYF. The CDR3 DNA is TGTGCCAGTAGTATAGGAGCGGGACCCGCAGATACGCAGTATTTT.

This clonotype was counted only a few times. The chain is built from TRBV27 and TRBJ2-5; 9 positions agree with TRBD1. Germline CDR1 reads MNHEY; CDR2 reads SMNVEV (reference sequence). The CDR3 contains 14 residues. V was clipped by 6 bases and J by 3 bases; unmatched bases: 5. The CDR3 here is CASSLGTGKETQYF. The CDR3 nucleotides are TGTGCCAGCAGCTTAGGGACAGGGAAAGAGACCCAGTACTTC.

The table lists this clonotype with a few counts. Being one base from a much bigger clone, this may be a read error. This chain connects TRBV10-3 to TRBJ2-7; D uncertain. Germline CDR1 reads ENHRY; CDR2 reads SYGVKD. V was pared by 4 bases and J by 4 bases, with 11 bases between. The CDR3 sequence is 13 residues long. CDR3 loop: CAISVELSYEQYF. DNA of the CDR3: TGTGCCATCAGTGTGGAGTTATCGTACGAGCAGTACTTC.

The CDR3 nucleotides are TGTGCCAGCAGTGAAGGGGACAGGGGCTACGAGCAGTACTTC. It codes for CASSEGDRGYEQYF. V and J are TRBV2 and TRBJ2-7, with 10 bases identical to TRBD1. V dropped 1 base and J dropped 3; count of bases not matched to a gene: 0. Germline-derived CDR1 and CDR2 are SNHLY and FYNNEI. The CDR3 is 14 residues long.

This clonotype has at least ten counts. The chain couples TRBV6-5 to TRBJ2-5; the D is unclear. This CDR3 is built from 13 residues. Trimming stripped 3 bases from V and 0 bases from J, with 5 bases between. The V gene's germline CDR1 is MNHEY and CDR2 SVGAGI. The CDR3 bases are TGTGCCAGCAGTTATGGATACCAAGAGACCCAGTACTTC. Amino acid sequence: CASSYGYQETQYF.

This clonotype was picked up many times. The chain recombines TRBV6-5 with TRBJ2-3; 10 nucleotides align to TRBD2. CDR3 length: 16 residues. Germline loops: CDR1 MNHEY, CDR2 SVGAGI. Unmatched junction bases numbered 0, after V lost 0 bases and J lost 0 bases. CDR3 in amino acids: CASSYSTSGSTDTQYF. The CDR3 DNA follows: TGTGCCAGCAGTTACTCGACTAGCGGGAGCACAGATACGCAGTATTTT.

The CDR3 loop reads CASSTDGRYF. CDR3 nucleotides: TGTGCCAGCAGCACTGATGGGAGATACTTC. V usage is TRBV7-7 and J usage is TRBJ2-7; the D gene is possibly TRBD2 (5 bases). Trimming took 5 bases from V and 13 from J, leaving 12 bases between them. The length of the CDR3 is 10 residues. CDR1 and CDR2 (germline): SSHAT, FNYEAQ (reference sequence).

The table lists this clonotype with a few counts. V is TRBV27 and J is TRBJ2-1; D gene ambiguous. The CDR3 sequence is 13 residues long. V gave up 6 bases and J gave up 2 bases, with 8 bases separating them. Germline CDR1 MNHEY, CDR2 SMNVEV (reference sequence). The CDR3 reads CASSMSTYNEQFF. The DNA of the CDR3 is TGTGCCAGCAGCATGTCAACCTACAATGAGCAGTTCTTC.

Note on this clonotype: A much larger clone lies a single base off, so this may be a read error. The chain employs TRBV20-1 and TRBJ2-1, with 11 bases lining up with TRBD2. The CDR3 consists of 15 residues. The germline V gene has CDR1 DFQATT and CDR2 SNEGSKA (reference sequence). The CDR3 nucleotides read TGCAGTGCGCCGGGACTAGCGGACTCCTACAGTGAGCAGTTCTTC. Translated, it gives CSAPGLADSYSEQFF.

In the case of this clonotype: This may stem from a read error, because a much larger clone lies one nucleotide away. The gene calls are TRBV25-1 and TRBJ2-7; 7 bases agree with TRBD2. CDR3 length: 15 amino acids. Germline loops: CDR1 MGHDK, CDR2 SYGVNS. The CDR3 here is CGSSEFGGGPYEQYF. The CDR3 nucleotides are TGTGGCAGCAGTGAATTTGGGGGAGGGCCTTACGAGCAGTACTTC.

This clonotype showed up many times. The rearrangement joins TRBV28 to TRBJ1-5; D is undetermined. Germline CDR1 reads MDHEN; CDR2 reads SYDVKM. This CDR3 is 11 amino acids long. V lost 7 bases and J lost 0, with 1 base in between. The CDR3: CASNSNQPQHF. The CDR3 nucleotides are TGTGCCAGCAATAGCAATCAGCCCCAGCATTTT.

The rearrangement uses TRBV2 and TRBJ1-2; no clear D gene. The length of the CDR3 is 15 residues. V lost 2 bases and J 2 bases, leaving 12 bases between the germline ends. Germline values: CDR1 SNHLY, CDR2 FYNNEI. CDR3 nucleotide sequence: TGTGCCAGCAGTGAAACGACACAGCGCAACTATGGCTACACCTTC. This sequence encodes CASSETTQRNYGYTF. Drawing the rest from reference TRBV2 and TRBJ1-2, the complete variable domain is EPEVTQTPSHQVTQMGQEVILRCVPISNHLYFYWYRQILGQKVEFLVSFYNNEISEKSEIFDDQFSVERPDGSNFTLKIRSTKLEDSAMYFCASSETTQRNYGYTFGSGTRLTVV.

The sample holds many counts of this clonotype. The chain couples TRBV4-2 to TRBJ2-1; unclear D gene. The V end was cut by 4 bases, the J end by 7 bases, with 14 bases between. Germline V gives CDR1 LGHNA, CDR2 YNFKEQ. The CDR3 covers 14 residues. The CDR3 sequence is CASSPLPAPNEQFF. The CDR3 region has the DNA TGTGCCAGCAGCCCCCTCCCAGCTCCGAATGAGCAGTTCTTC.